The 28 T cell receptor beta chains presented below share a single source sample, sequenced in a study of T cells in Graves' hyperthyroidism and ophthalmopathy. Amplified TCR beta CDR3 regions derived from RNA transcripts. Initially, a first-round RT-PCR of the TCR CDR3 employed the HTBI primer set. TCRdb recomputed calls from the multiplex PCR reads with MiXCR, one row per CDR3 protein. The repertoire holds 300,000 to 400,000 distinct CDR3 sequences, with less than 15% as singletons. Material for sequencing was blood. Receptors originate from a woman between 18 and 30 years old with Graves' hyperthyroidism.

In its sample, this clonotype was seen many times. The J gene is TRBJ2-3, the V gene TRBV2, with D tentatively TRBD2 (6 bases). Trimming took 6 bases from V and 6 from J, leaving 16 bases between them. CDR1 is SNHLY, CDR2 FYNNEI, per germline. The CDR3 totals 14 residues. CDR3 loop: CASSDPLRGDTQYF. The CDR3 DNA reads as TGTGCCAGCAGCGACCCGCTCCGGGGGGATACGCAGTATTTT.

This clonotype was recorded a few times. The chain uses TRBV3-1 and TRBJ2-5; 16 positions match TRBD2. This CDR3 has 18 amino acids. Germline V gene data show CDR1 as LGHDT and CDR2 as YNNKEL (reference sequence). V was pared by 1 base and J by 4 bases, with 6 bases of the junction left unmatched. CDR3 protein: CASSQGGLAGGPRETQYF. CDR3 DNA: TGTGCCAGCAGCCAAGGGGGACTAGCGGGAGGGCCGCGAGAGACCCAGTACTTC.

This clonotype has at least ten counts. The chain links TRBV28 to TRBJ1-2; tentative D call: TRBD1 (5 bases). V was cut by 4 bases and J by 2 bases, with 14 bases left in between. This CDR3 spans 15 amino acids. Germline CDR1 reads MDHEN; CDR2 reads SYDVKM. CDR3 DNA: TGTGCCAGCAGTTCGGGATTGGGGGTCAACTATGGCTACACCTTC. Translating gives CASSSGLGVNYGYTF.

This CDR3 is CASSQETADRANTGELFF. CDR3 nucleotide sequence: TGCGCCAGCAGCCAAGAAACCGCGGACAGGGCTAACACCGGGGAGCTGTTTTTT. The rearrangement uses TRBV4-1 and TRBJ2-2; 8 bases line up with TRBD1. Germline V gene sequence: CDR1 MGHRA, CDR2 YSYEKL. The CDR3 runs 18 residues. The ends lost 0 bases at V and 2 bases at J; junction bases unmatched: 8.

This clonotype was seen many times. The rearrangement joins TRBV27 to TRBJ2-7; 9 nucleotides agree with TRBD1. Germline-derived CDR1 and CDR2 are MNHEY and SMNVEV (reference sequence). This CDR3 spans 16 amino acids. The V segment lost 3 bases and the J segment 1 base; nucleotides outside the gene matches: 7. Here the CDR3 DNA reads TGTGCCAGCAGTTTCGCCCCCGGGACAGGGTCCTACGAGCAGTACTTC. Its protein is CASSFAPGTGSYEQYF.

This clonotype was detected ten times or more. The gene calls are TRBV13 and TRBJ2-1; D not resolved. The CDR3 covers 13 residues. Trimming pared 2 bases from V and 4 bases from J, leaving 6 bases between. Germline assignment: CDR1 PRHDT and CDR2 FYEKMQ (reference sequence). The CDR3 reads CASSLRLYNEQFF. In DNA, the CDR3 is TGTGCCAGCAGCTTAAGGCTATACAATGAGCAGTTCTTC. Filled out from reference TRBV13 and TRBJ2-1, the complete variable domain reads AAGVIQSPRHLIKEKRETATLKCYPIPRHDTVYWYQQGPGQDPQFLISFYEKMQSDKGSIPDRFSAQQFSDYHSELNMSSLELGDSALYFCASSLRLYNEQFFGPGTRLTVL.

This rearrangement joins TRBV7-3 to TRBJ1-1; maybe TRBD1 (5 bases). Trimming took 3 bases from V and 4 from J, leaving 9 bases between them. CDR3 length: 13 residues. Looked up from germline, CDR1 is SGHTA and CDR2 is FQGTGA. The CDR3 protein is CASSLGPSTEAFF. Here the CDR3 DNA reads TGTGCCAGCAGCTTGGGGCCGAGCACTGAAGCTTTCTTT.

This clonotype was seen repeatedly, ten times or more. V usage is TRBV20-1 and J usage is TRBJ1-5, with D perhaps TRBD1 (5 bases). The CDR3 totals 13 residues. Trimming pared 4 bases from V and 6 bases from J, leaving 13 bases between. Germline V gene data show CDR1 as DFQATT and CDR2 as SNEGSKA (reference sequence). CDR3 in amino acids: CSATLGTGQPQHF. DNA of the CDR3: TGCAGTGCTACCCTAGGGACGGGTCAGCCCCAGCATTTT.

This clonotype has at least ten counts. The V and J genes are TRBV20-1 and TRBJ2-7; 8 bases map to TRBD1. Germline CDR1 DFQATT, CDR2 SNEGSKA (reference sequence). The CDR3 consists of 14 residues. J was trimmed by 1 base and V by 0 bases; bases with no gene match: 2. CDR3 protein: CSARDRDRSYEQYF. The CDR3 nucleotides are TGCAGTGCTAGAGATCGGGACAGGTCCTACGAGCAGTACTTC.

This clonotype appeared a few times. The chain employs TRBV27 and TRBJ2-1, with 13 bases fitting TRBD2. Trimming cost V 3 bases and J 10 bases; bases outside gene matches: 9. The CDR3 contains 16 residues. The V gene's germline CDR1 is MNHEY and CDR2 SMNVEV (reference sequence). The CDR3 bases are TGTGCCAGCAGTTTCCCGGGCGGACTAGCGGGGGAGGAGCAGTTCTTC. Its protein product is CASSFPGGLAGEEQFF.

The sample holds many counts of this clonotype. The chain recombines TRBV6-2 or TRBV6-3 with TRBJ1-5, with D unresolved. CDR3 length: 14 amino acids. Germline V CDR1 and CDR2: MNHEY, SVGEGT. Trimming left V 4 bases short and J 3 bases short, with 10 bases between. CDR3: CASSFPSNNQPQHF. In DNA form, the CDR3 reads TGTGCCAGCAGTTTCCCCTCTAACAATCAGCCCCAGCATTTT.

The table lists this clonotype with many counts. The chain couples TRBV7-3 to TRBJ2-7; 8 nucleotides line up with TRBD2. This CDR3 has 15 amino acids. Trimming took 1 base from V and 0 from J; bases not matched to a gene: 2. Germline-derived CDR1 and CDR2 are SGHTA and FQGTGA. The DNA of the CDR3 is TGTGCCAGCAGCTTAAGTAGCGGGGCCTCCTACGAGCAGTACTTC. Encoded protein: CASSLSSGASYEQYF. The full variable domain, rest sourced from reference TRBV7-3 and TRBJ2-7, is GAGVSQTPSNKVTEKGKYVELRCDPISGHTALYWYRQSLGQGPEFLIYFQGTGAADDSGLPNDRFFAVRPEGSVSTLKIQRTERGDSAVYLCASSLSSGASYEQYFGPGTRLTVT.

This clonotype was detected ten times or more. The CDR3 sequence: CASSYQRGGGTEAFF. The DNA of the CDR3 is TGTGCCAGCAGTTACCAACGAGGAGGGGGCACTGAAGCTTTCTTT. The V and J genes are TRBV6-6 and TRBJ1-1; D may be TRBD1 (6 bases). The CDR3 has 15 residues. Germline lookup yields CDR1 MNHNY and CDR2 SVGAGI (reference sequence). With 2 bases removed from V and 4 bases from J, the gap between germline ends came to 14 bases.

CDR3 in DNA: TGTGCCAGCAGATGGCAGGGGGACTTCTACGAGCAGTACTTC. This gives the protein CASRWQGDFYEQYF. The chain carries TRBV6-2 or TRBV6-3 and TRBJ2-7, with D possibly being TRBD1 (7 bases). Trimming left V 6 bases short and J 3 bases short, with 15 bases between. The germline V gene encodes CDR1 MNHEY and CDR2 SVGEGT. This CDR3 region has 14 residues.

This clonotype has a count of ten or more. This chain uses TRBV6-2 or TRBV6-3 with TRBJ2-7, with a possible D match to TRBD2 (6 bases). Trimming took off 8 bases at V and 3 bases at J, with 11 bases between the two ends. This CDR3 spans 12 amino acids. CDR1 MNHEY and CDR2 SVGEGT come from the germline V gene. The CDR3 sequence is CASGGESYEQYF. DNA of the CDR3: TGTGCCAGCGGCGGGGAAAGCTACGAGCAGTACTTC.

J is TRBJ1-1 and V is TRBV7-8; the match to TRBD1 covers 9 bases. This CDR3 is 18 amino acids long. V shed 6 bases and J 3 bases; nucleotides not matched to a gene: 17. CDR1 SGHVS and CDR2 FQNEAQ come from the germline V gene. The CDR3 sequence: CASRKQGARLMGDTEAFF. The CDR3 DNA reads TGTGCCAGCAGGAAACAGGGGGCGCGTTTAATGGGAGACACTGAAGCTTTCTTT.

About this clonotype: A clone one base away is much larger, so this may be a read error. The chain recombines TRBV11-3 with TRBJ2-4, with 13 bases identical to TRBD2. The CDR3 contains 17 residues. Germline V CDR1 and CDR2: SGHNT, YENEEA. Trimming took 7 bases from V and 0 from J; bases not matched to a gene: 6. As DNA, the CDR3 is TGTGCCAGCAACACACTAGCGGGGGGGATAGCCAAAAACATTCAGTACTTC. This encodes CASNTLAGGIAKNIQYF. Full variable domain (remainder filled in from reference TRBV11-3 and TRBJ2-4): EAGVVQSPRYKIIEKKQPVAFWCNPISGHNTLYWYLQNLGQGPELLIRYENEEAVDDSQLPKDRFSAERLKGVDSTLKIQPAELGDSAVYLCASNTLAGGIAKNIQYFGAGTRLSVL.

This clonotype was detected many times. CDR3 loop: CASNPGVGDYGYTF. The CDR3 DNA reads as TGTGCCAGCAACCCAGGGGTTGGGGACTATGGCTACACCTTC. The chain is built from TRBV11-2 and TRBJ1-2; tentative D call: TRBD1 (6 bases). The germline V gene has CDR1 SGHAT and CDR2 FQNNGV. The CDR3 contains 14 residues. V lost 7 bases and J lost 3, with 15 bases in between.

As to this clonotype: This sequence may be a read error, since a much larger clone differs from it by one base. In DNA form, the CDR3 reads TGTGCCGGCCTCTACAGGGCGCCCAACACCGGGGAGCTGTTTTTT. Translating gives CAGLYRAPNTGELFF. The V gene is TRBV2, the J gene TRBJ2-2; possible D gene TRBD1, 6 bases. The CDR3 has 15 amino acids. Germline CDR1 reads SNHLY; CDR2 reads FYNNEI. Trimming left V 11 bases short and J 2 bases short, with 18 bases between. The entire variable domain, with the rest obtained from reference TRBV2 and TRBJ2-2, is as follows: EPEVTQTPSHQVTQMGQEVILRCVPISNHLYFYWYRQILGQKVEFLVSFYNNEISEKSEIFDDQFSVERPDGSNFTLKIRSTKLEDSAMYFCAGLYRAPNTGELFFGEGSRLTVL.

Notes on this clonotype: A much larger clone lies one base from this, so it may be a read error. The chain links TRBV7-9 to TRBJ1-3; D is possibly TRBD1 (5 bases). V was clipped by 8 bases and J by 1 base, with 18 bases between them. The CDR3 runs 16 residues. Germline V gene sequence: CDR1 SEHNR, CDR2 FQNEAQ (reference sequence). The CDR3 region has the DNA TGTGCCAGCGGCCCAACCGGGGCTTATTCTGGAAACACCATATATTTT. Amino acids: CASGPTGAYSGNTIYF.

There are many counts of this clonotype. The chain joins TRBV28 to TRBJ1-5, with D possibly matching TRBD1 (6 bases). CDR3 length: 13 amino acids. Germline V gene sequence: CDR1 MDHEN, CDR2 SYDVKM. Trimming stripped 7 bases from V and 7 bases from J, with 14 bases between. As DNA, the CDR3 is TGTGCCAGCATCACAGGGTTGGGGCAGCCCCAGCATTTT. This codes for CASITGLGQPQHF.

This clonotype has at least ten counts. V gene TRBV24-1 combines with J gene TRBJ2-3, with 12 bases identical to TRBD2. Per the germline V gene, CDR1 is KGHDR and CDR2 is SFDVKD. The CDR3 covers 19 residues. With V trimmed by 2 bases and J by 0 bases, 8 bases remained unmatched. The CDR3 DNA sequence: TGTGCCACCAGTGATTGGGACCCGACTAGCGGGGGAAGCACAGATACGCAGTATTTT. Translating it yields CATSDWDPTSGGSTDTQYF.

Comment on this clonotype: This may come from a read error, since a much larger clone is one base off. The chain combines TRBV28 with TRBJ2-7; D not resolved. This CDR3 is 15 amino acids long. Trimming left V 5 bases short and J 4 bases short, with 18 bases between. The germline CDR1 and CDR2 sequences are MDHEN and SYDVKM. The CDR3 DNA sequence: TGTGCCAGCAGTCACAGAGCTGACAAGACATACGAGCAGTACTTC. It yields the protein CASSHRADKTYEQYF.

This clonotype was counted a few times. The chain links TRBV30 to TRBJ2-3; D is unresolved. The CDR3 sequence is 15 residues long. Trimming shortened V by 5 bases and J by 3 bases, and 18 bases separated the two germline ends. Per the germline V gene, CDR1 is GTSNPN and CDR2 is SVGIG (reference sequence). The CDR3 nucleotides read TGTGCCTGGCAGGCCCCGCTGGAAGCGACAGATACGCAGTATTTT. Translating gives CAWQAPLEATDTQYF.

This clonotype was recorded at least ten times. The gene calls are TRBV7-9 and TRBJ2-7, with D hard to call. Trimming shortened V by 0 bases and J by 3 bases, and 15 bases separated the two germline ends. Germline CDR1 is SEHNR and CDR2 is FQNEAQ (reference sequence). This CDR3 is built from 16 residues. CDR3 residues: CASSLASVAVGYEQYF. The CDR3 region has the DNA TGTGCCAGCAGCTTAGCGTCGGTTGCCGTGGGCTACGAGCAGTACTTC.

This clonotype was seen repeatedly, ten times or more. This sequence joins TRBV30 and TRBJ2-1; no firm D call. V lost 2 bases and J lost 2, with 4 bases in between. Germline CDR1 is GTSNPN and CDR2 is SVGIG (reference sequence). CDR3 length: 12 amino acids. CDR3 sequence: CAWSNTYNEQFF. As DNA, the CDR3 is TGTGCCTGGAGTAATACCTACAATGAGCAGTTCTTC. The full variable domain, rest sourced from reference TRBV30 and TRBJ2-1, is SQTIHQWPATLVQPVGSPLSLECTVEGTSNPNLYWYRQAAGRGLQLLFYSVGIGQISSEVPQNLSASRPQDRQFILSSKKLLLSDSGFYLCAWSNTYNEQFFGPGTRLTVL.

This clonotype was observed a few times. This chain connects TRBV4-2 to TRBJ1-2, with TRBD1 as a possible D gene (5 bases). The CDR3 extends over 13 amino acids. V lost 5 bases, J lost 4 bases, and 11 bases lay in between. Germline-derived CDR1 and CDR2 are LGHNA and YNFKEQ. In nucleotides, the CDR3 is TGTGCCAGCAGCTCCGACAGTGGCTATGGCTACACCTTC. Its translation is CASSSDSGYGYTF.

This clonotype was observed many times. The rearrangement uses TRBV10-3 and TRBJ2-1; 8 positions match TRBD1. V gave up 5 bases and J gave up 4 bases; unmatched junction bases: 10. The length of the CDR3 is 16 residues. Germline V CDR1 and CDR2: ENHRY, SYGVKD. This CDR3 is CAISPAPDRVYNEQFF. As DNA, the CDR3 is TGTGCCATCAGTCCCGCGCCGGACAGGGTATACAATGAGCAGTTCTTC.